This TCR beta chain was recorded in a study of regulatory T cells in long-lasting Graves disease. The TCR beta library used iRepertoire HTBI primers with Arm-PCR amplification of CDR3. Each CDR3 protein is one row after TCRdb ran MiXCR on the multiplex PCR reads. The top ten clones hold 20% to 25% of a sample with 370,000 or so distinct CDR3 sequences, around 15% of them seen once. Stated time point: newly diagnosed GD, antithyroid drugs for less than 3 months. Construction of the TCR library relied on RNA isolated from PBMCs. This CDR3 has 12 amino acids. Trimming removed 2 bases from V and 2 bases from J, with 3 bases in between. Germline loops: CDR1 LNHNV, CDR2 YYDKDF (reference sequence). This sample was also put to use in a study of T cells in Graves' hyperthyroidism and ophthalmopathy. Turning to that study: Diagnosis of hyperthyroidism was new in patients aged 18 to 65, and its duration was under 2 months. Used for diagnoses were clinical symptoms, serum thyroxine and TRAb, thyroid ultrasound and orbital computed tomography.

The gene calls are TRBV15 and TRBJ2-5; D gene ambiguous. The origin of this receptor is a woman between 18 and 29 years old with Graves disease. The input for sequencing was peripheral blood mononuclear cells (PBMCs), taken at new diagnosis, from a patient treated with antithyroid drugs. The chain's CDR3 is CATSRRQETQYF. The CDR3 DNA reads as TGTGCCACCAGCAGACGGCAAGAGACCCAGTACTTC. Full variable domain (missing parts from reference TRBV15 and TRBJ2-5): DAMVIQNPRYQVTQFGKPVTLSCSQTLNHNVMYWYQQKSSQAPKLLFHYYDKDFNNEADTPDNFQSRRPNTSFCFLDIRSPGLGDTAMYLCATSRRQETQYFGPGTRLLVL.